Sequencing of this TCR beta chain was carried out in a study of T cell repertoires in cytomegalovirus infection. Findings of the study overall: Public TCR beta family frequency separated CMV-and-HLA carriers, including in an independent cohort. Dominant in the ex vivo response were TCR beta clonotypes restricted by HLA-C and specific for CMV.

In germline, CDR1 is MDHEN, CDR2 SYDVKM. This CDR3 is 15 amino acids long. V was clipped by 6 bases and J by 7 bases, with 16 bases between them. MiXCR was run by TCRdb on the reads, yielding one entry per CDR3 protein. Here the sample spans about 740,000 distinct CDR3 sequences, about a third being singletons. The sample holds a few counts of this clonotype. Its antigen is currently unknown. Sequenced input: PBMCs. The source of this sequence is a human donor in good health (CMV status not recorded). Some clones in this sample may be carry-over from other donors' samples. This sequence joins TRBV28 and TRBJ1-6; perhaps TRBD1 as D (6 bases). Written as DNA, the CDR3 is TGTGCCAGCAGCATTATCGGACAGATAAATTCACCCCTCCACTTT. This codes for CASSIIGQINSPLHF.